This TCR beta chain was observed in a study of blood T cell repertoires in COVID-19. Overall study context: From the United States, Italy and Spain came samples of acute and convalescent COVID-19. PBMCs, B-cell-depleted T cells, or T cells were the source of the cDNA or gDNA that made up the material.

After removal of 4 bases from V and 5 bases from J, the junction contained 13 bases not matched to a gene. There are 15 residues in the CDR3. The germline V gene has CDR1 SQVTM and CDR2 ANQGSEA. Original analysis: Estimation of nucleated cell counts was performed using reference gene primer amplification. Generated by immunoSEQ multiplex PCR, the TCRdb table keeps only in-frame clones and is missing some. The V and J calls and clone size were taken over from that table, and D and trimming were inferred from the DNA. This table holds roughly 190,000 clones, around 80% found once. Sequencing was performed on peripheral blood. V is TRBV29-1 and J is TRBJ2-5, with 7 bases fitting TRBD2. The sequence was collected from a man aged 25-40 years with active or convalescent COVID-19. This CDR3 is CSVGTSDFWGETQYF. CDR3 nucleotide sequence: TGCAGCGTTGGTACTAGCGACTTCTGGGGGGAGACCCAGTACTTC.